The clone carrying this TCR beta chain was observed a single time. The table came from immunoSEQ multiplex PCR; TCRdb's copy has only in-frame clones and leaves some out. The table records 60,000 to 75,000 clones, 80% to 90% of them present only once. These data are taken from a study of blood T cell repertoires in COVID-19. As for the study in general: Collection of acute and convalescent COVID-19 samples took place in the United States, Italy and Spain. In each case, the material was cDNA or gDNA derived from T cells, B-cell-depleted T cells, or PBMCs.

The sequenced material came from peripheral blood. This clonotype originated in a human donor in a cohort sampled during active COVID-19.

Here the CDR3 DNA reads TGTGCCAGCTCACCCAGTAATGAAAAACTGTTTTTT. It is translated as CASSPSNEKLFF. The chain is built from TRBV18 and TRBJ1-4; D remains unclear. Germline V gene data show CDR1 as KGHSH and CDR2 as LQKENI. Between the trimmed V and J ends, which lost 3 bases and 4 bases, there was a span of 3 bases. The CDR3 is 12 residues long.